This T cell receptor (beta chain) is from a study of response to subunit inactivated influenza vaccine. Study observations and caveats: Every seasonal influenza vaccination brings in few new T cells, the authors suggested.

This clonotype appeared many times. The antigen is undetermined. The CDR3 spans 15 residues. In germline, CDR1 is MGHRA, CDR2 YSYEKL. Germline trimming cut 0 bases from V and 3 bases from J; bases unmatched to any gene: 0. From the RT-PCR reads, TCRdb called clonotypes with MiXCR, one entry per CDR3 protein. The sample includes around 570,000 distinct CDR3 sequences, approximately 7.6% of them seen just once. The chain couples TRBV4-1 to TRBJ2-2; TRBD1 aligns across 8 bases. This clonotype originated in a man aged 50-75 years who received an inactivated influenza vaccine. Sequencing used PBMCs from blood, obtained 23 to 25 months after vaccination. CDR3 amino acids: CASSQEGQDTGELFF. DNA for the CDR3: TGCGCCAGCAGCCAAGAGGGACAGGACACCGGGGAGCTGTTTTTT.